This TCR beta chain is drawn from a study of blood T cell repertoires in COVID-19 (dated by TCRdb to 2020 to 2021). General notes on the study: The collaborator samples originated in the United States, Italy and Spain and spanned the acute and convalescent phases of COVID-19. A de-identified subject ID, COVID-19 status, age in years and sex were almost always included in the sample metadata. The repertoires were released in a freely available public database meant as a resource for research on the immune response to SARS-CoV-2. Deeply sampled blood TCRbeta repertoires from subjects exposed to, actively infected with, or recovered from COVID-19 were included in the dataset. Where available, HLA class I and class II types were obtained from metadata supplied by the sample provider rather than from assay-based typing. The prospective study material was composed of cDNA or gDNA derived from T cells, B-cell-depleted T cells, or PBMCs. Samples were obtained from the ongoing ImmuneRACE study (first 160 participants) and from 1,254 subjects provided by 6 global collaborators.

Turning to this clone: The antigen it recognizes is unknown. No per-base quality is available; no much larger clone lies one base away.

The immunoSEQ Assay, a bias-controlled multiplex PCR, was used to amplify TCRbeta CDR3 regions from genomic DNA. On the authors' methods: The number of nucleated cells in each sample was estimated from the amplification of reference gene primers within the assay. To quantify the absolute abundance of each unique TCRbeta CDR3 rearrangement, sequence reads were collapsed and filtered. For each sample, productive Simpson clonality was calculated by taking the square root of Simpson's diversity index across productive rearrangements. The clones in this table, taken by TCRdb from immuneACCESS, are in-frame only. Not every clone is retained; where verified, under half of the shortfall comes from an unresolved V gene, and the cause of the rest is unknown. That table is the source of V, J and clone size, and D and trimming were worked out from the DNA. This sample has approximately 200,000 clones in its table, and almost 90% of those were observed once. The ten largest clonotypes hold more than 1.4% of the sample.

Whole blood was collected in K2EDTA tubes by collaborating institutions according to the institutions' own protocols. Collaborator samples were shipped for TCRbeta analysis as frozen whole blood, isolated PBMCs, or DNA extracted from either sample type. Findings and caveats that apply to the study as a whole: The quantity of clinical and demographic metadata differed by source and by participant and was supplied without curation.

The junction shows trimming of 0 bases on V and 4 bases on J, plus 9 bases between the germline ends. The CDR3, from cysteine to phenylalanine, totals 14 residues. The kept DNA is CDR3 alone, 42 bases in frame from the first base. The germline V gene encodes CDR1 KGHSY and CDR2 FQNENV. This TCR was sampled from a young man with active or convalescent COVID-19. The chain is made from TRBV16 and TRBJ1-2; confidence is insufficient to name the D gene. The material sequenced was peripheral blood. For the CDR3, the sequence is CASSQSNSIYGYTF. The DNA is as follows: TGTGCCAGCAGCCAATCTAACAGTATCTATGGCTACACCTTC.